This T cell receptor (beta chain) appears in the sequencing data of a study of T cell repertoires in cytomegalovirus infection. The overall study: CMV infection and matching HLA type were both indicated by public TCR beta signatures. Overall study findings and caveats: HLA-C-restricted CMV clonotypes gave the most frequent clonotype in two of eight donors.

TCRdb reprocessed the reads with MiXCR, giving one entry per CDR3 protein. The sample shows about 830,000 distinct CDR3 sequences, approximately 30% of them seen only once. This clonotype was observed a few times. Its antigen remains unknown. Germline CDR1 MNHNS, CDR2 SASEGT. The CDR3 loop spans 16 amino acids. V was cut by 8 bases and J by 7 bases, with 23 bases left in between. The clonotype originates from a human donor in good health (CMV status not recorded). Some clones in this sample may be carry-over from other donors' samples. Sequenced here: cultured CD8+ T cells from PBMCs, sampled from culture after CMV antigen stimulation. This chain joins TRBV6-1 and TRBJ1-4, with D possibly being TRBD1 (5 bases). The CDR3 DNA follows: TGTGCCAGCGCCCGAGGGGCAACGGCTTTAGGTGAAAAACTGTTTTTT. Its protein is CASARGATALGEKLFF.